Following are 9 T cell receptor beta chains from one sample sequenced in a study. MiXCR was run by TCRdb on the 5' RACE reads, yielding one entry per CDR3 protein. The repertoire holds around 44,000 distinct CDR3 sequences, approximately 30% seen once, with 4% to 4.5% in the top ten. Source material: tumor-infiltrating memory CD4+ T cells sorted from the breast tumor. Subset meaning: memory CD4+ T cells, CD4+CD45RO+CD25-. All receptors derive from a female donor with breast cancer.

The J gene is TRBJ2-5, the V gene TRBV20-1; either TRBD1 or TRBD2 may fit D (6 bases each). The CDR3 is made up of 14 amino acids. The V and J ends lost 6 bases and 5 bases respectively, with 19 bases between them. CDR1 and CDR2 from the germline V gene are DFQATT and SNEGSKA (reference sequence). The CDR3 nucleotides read TGCAGTGCCCCTGCCGGGGGCGTCGGGGAGACCCAGTACTTC. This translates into CSAPAGGVGETQYF.

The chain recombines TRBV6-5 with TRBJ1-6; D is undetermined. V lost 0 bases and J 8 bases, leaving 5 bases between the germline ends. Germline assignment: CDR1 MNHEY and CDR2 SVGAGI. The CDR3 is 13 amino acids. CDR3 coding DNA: TGTGCCAGCAGTTACTCGAGGGATTCACCCCTCCACTTT. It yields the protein CASSYSRDSPLHF.

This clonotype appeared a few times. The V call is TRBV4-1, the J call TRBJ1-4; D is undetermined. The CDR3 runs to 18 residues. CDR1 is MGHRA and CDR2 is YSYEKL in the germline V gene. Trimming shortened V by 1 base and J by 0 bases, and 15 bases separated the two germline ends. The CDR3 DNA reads TGCGCCAGCAGCCAAGGGCAGGAGGCTTCCGCAACTAATGAAAAACTGTTTTTT. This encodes CASSQGQEASATNEKLFF.

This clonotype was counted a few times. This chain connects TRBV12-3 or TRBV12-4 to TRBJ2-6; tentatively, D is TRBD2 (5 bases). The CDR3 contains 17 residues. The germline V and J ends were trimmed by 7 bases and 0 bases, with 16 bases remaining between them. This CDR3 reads CASTPGKPLSGANVLTF. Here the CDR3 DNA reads TGTGCCAGCACGCCGGGAAAGCCCCTCTCTGGGGCCAACGTCCTGACTTTC.

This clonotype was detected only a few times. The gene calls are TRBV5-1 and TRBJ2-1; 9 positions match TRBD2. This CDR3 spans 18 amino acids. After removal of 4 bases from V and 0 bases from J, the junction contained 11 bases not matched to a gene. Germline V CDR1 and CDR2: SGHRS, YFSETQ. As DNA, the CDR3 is TGCGCCAGCAGCCCCGGCTTACTAGCGGGCAGCTCCTACAATGAGCAGTTCTTC. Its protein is CASSPGLLAGSSYNEQFF.

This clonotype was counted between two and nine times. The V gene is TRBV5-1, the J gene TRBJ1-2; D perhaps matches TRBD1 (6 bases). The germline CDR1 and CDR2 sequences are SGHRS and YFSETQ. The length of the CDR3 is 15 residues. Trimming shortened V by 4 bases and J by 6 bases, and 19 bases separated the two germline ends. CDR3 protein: CASSAGTRNGDGYTF. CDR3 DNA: TGCGCCAGCAGCGCAGGGACACGCAATGGGGATGGCTACACCTTC.

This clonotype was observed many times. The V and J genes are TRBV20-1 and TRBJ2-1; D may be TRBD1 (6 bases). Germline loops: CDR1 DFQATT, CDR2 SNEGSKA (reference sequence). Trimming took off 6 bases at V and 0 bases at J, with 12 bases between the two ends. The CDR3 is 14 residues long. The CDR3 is CSAGRGSSYNEQFF. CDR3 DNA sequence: TGCAGTGCGGGTAGGGGGTCCTCCTACAATGAGCAGTTCTTC.

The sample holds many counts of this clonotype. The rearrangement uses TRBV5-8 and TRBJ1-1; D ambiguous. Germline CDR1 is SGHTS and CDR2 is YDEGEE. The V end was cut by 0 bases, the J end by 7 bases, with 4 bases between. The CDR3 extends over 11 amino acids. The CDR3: CASSLVGEAFF. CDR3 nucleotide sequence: TGTGCCAGCAGCTTGGTTGGTGAAGCTTTCTTT.

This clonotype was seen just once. The CDR3 here is CASSPVGALGGVADTQYF. The CDR3 DNA sequence: TGCGCCAGCAGCCCAGTCGGGGCTTTGGGGGGAGTGGCAGATACGCAGTATTTT. The gene calls are TRBV5-1 and TRBJ2-3; possibly TRBD2 for D (6 bases). This CDR3 contains 18 residues. The V end lost 4 bases, the J end lost 4 bases, and 25 bases lay between the germline ends. Germline CDR1 and CDR2: SGHRS and YFSETQ.